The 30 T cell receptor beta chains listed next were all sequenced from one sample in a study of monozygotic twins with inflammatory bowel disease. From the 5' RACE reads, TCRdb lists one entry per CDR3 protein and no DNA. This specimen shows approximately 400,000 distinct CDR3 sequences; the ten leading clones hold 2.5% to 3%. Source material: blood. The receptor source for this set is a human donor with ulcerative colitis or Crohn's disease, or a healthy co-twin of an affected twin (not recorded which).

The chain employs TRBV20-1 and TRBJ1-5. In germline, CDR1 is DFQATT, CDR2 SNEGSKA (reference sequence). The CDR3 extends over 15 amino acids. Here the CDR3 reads CSASRQALINQPQHF.

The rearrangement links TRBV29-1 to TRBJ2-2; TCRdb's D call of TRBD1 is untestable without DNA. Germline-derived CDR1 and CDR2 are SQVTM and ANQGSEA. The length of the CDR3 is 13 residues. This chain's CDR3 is CSVVQGWAGELFF.

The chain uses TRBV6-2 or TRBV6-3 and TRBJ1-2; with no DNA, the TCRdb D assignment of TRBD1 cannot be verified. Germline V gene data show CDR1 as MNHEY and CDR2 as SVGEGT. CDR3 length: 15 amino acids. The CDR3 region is CASSYPGQAVYGYTF.

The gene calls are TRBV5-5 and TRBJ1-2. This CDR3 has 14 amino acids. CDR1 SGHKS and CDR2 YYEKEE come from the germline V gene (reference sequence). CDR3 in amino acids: CASSWDGTNYGYTF.

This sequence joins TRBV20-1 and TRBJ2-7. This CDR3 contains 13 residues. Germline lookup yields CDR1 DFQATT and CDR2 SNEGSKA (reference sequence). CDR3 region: CSARYRLSYEQYF.

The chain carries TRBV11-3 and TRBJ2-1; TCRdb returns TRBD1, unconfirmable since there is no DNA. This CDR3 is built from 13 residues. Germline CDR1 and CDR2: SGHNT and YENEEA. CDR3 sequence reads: CASSVQGSNEQFF.

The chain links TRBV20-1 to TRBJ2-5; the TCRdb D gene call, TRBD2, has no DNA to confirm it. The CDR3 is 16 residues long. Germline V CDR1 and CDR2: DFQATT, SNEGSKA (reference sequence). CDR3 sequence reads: CSASRTSGGQGETQYF.

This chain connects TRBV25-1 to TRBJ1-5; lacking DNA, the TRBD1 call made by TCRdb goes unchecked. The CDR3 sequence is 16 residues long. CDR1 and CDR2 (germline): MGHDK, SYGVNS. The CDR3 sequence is CASSGVGQGNNQPQHF.

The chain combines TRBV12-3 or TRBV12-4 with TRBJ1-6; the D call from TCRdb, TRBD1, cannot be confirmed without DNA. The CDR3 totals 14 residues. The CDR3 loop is CASSWGQGDSPLHF.

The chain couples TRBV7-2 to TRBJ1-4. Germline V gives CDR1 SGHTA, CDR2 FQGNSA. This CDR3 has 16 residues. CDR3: CASSLYSVATNEKLFF.

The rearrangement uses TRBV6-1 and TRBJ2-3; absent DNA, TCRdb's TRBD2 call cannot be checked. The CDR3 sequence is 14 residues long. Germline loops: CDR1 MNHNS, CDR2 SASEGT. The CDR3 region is CACQTSGIPDTQYF.

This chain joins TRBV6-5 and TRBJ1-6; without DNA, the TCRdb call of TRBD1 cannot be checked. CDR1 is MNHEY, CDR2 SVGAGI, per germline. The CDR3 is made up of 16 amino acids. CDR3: CASSLDRGAYNSPLHF.

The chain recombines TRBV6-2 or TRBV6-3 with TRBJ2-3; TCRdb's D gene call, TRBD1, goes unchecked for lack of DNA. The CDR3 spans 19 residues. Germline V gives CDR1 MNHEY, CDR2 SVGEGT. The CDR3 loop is CASKGALSRTGAWEDTQYF.

This CDR3 is CASSLFQGESTDTQYF. The V call is TRBV27, the J call TRBJ2-3; TCRdb proposes TRBD1, but this gene call is untestable without DNA. Germline V gene sequence: CDR1 MNHEY, CDR2 SMNVEV (reference sequence). This CDR3 is built from 16 residues.

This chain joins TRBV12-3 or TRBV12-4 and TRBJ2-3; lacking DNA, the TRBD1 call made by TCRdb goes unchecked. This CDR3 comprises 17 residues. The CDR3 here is CASSFSWGRTSTDTQYF.

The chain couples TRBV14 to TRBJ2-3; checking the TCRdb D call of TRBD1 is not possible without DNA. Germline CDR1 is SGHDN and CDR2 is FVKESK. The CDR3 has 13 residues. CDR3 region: CATPQPIRDTQYF.

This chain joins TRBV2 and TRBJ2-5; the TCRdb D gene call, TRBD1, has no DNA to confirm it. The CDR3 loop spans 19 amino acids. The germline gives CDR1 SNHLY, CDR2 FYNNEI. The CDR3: CASSDGLRTGFNFEETQYF.

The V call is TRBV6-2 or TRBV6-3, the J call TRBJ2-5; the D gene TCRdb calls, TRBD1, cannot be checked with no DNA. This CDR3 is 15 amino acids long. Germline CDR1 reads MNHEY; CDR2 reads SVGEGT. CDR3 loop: CASSYSRGGQETQYF.

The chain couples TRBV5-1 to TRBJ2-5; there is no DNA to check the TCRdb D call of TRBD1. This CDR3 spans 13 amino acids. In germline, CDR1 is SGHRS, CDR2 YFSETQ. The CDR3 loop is CASSSPGATAQYF.

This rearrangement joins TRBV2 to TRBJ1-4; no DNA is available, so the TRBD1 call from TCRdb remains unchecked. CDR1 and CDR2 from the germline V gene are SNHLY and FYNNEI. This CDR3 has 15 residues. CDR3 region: CASSSGVATNEKLFF. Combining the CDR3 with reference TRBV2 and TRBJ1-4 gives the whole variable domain EPEVTQTPSHQVTQMGQEVILRCVPISNHLYFYWYRQILGQKVEFLVSFYNNEISEKSEIFDDQFSVERPDGSNFTLKIRSTKLEDSAMYFCASSSGVATNEKLFFGSGTQLSVL.

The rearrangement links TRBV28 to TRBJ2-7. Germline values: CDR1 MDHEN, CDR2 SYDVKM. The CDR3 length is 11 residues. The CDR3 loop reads CASSFRNEQYF.

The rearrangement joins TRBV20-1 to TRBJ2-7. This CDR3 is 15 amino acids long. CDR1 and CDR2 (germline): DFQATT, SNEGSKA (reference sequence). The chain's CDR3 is CSAKVLGGAPYEQYF.

Here the CDR3 reads CASSPTVNYGYTF. V usage is TRBV12-3 or TRBV12-4 and J usage is TRBJ1-2; TCRdb proposes TRBD1, but this gene call is untestable without DNA. This CDR3 spans 13 amino acids.

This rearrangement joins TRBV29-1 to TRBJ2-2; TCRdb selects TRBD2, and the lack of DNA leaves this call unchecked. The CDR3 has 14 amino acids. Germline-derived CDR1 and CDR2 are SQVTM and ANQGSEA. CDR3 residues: CSVFEGENTGELFF.

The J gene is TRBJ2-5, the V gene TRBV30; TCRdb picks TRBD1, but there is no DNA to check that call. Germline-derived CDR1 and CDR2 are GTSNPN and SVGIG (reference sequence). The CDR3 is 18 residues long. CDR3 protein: CAWSQSRGGGGRGETQYF.

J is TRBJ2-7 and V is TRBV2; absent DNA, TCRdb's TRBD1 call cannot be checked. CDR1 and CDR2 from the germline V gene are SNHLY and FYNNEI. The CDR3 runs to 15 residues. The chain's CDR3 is CASSGSGQGAISGYF.

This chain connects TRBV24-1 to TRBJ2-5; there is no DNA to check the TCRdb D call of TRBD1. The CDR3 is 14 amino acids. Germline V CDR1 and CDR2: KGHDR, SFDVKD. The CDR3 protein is CATSDAGRTGTQYF.

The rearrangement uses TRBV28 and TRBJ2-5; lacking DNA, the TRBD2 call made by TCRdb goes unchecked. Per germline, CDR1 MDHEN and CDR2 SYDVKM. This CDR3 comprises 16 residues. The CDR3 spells CASSLNGAGEAETQYF.

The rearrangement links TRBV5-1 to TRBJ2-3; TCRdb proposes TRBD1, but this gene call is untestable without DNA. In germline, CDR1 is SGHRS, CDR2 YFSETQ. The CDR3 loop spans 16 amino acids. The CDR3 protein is CASSRFRDNPGDTQYF.

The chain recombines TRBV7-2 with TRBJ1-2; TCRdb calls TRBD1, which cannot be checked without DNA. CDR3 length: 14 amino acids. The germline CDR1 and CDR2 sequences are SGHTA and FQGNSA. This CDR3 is CASSLEGLGYGYTF.